This section outlines one T cell receptor beta chain sequence together with its context. Profiled with immunoSEQ multiplex PCR; TCRdb holds only in-frame clones, not every one. The sample records approximately 21,000 clones, just over 90% being singletons. The data are from a study of T cells in localized non-small cell lung cancer. The CDR3 runs to 15 residues. Germline V gives CDR1 LNHDA, CDR2 SQIVND (reference sequence). The V and J ends lost 6 bases and 0 bases respectively, with 14 bases between them. This sequence was found in a woman between 35 and 75 years old with stage I lung adenocarcinoma. The rearrangement links TRBV19 to TRBJ1-2, with a weak D call TRBD1 (5 bases). Sequenced material: peripheral blood, taken before any cancer treatment. The CDR3 here is CASRQGTGTNYGYTF. The CDR3 DNA reads as TGTGCCAGTAGGCAAGGGACCGGGACTAACTATGGCTACACCTTC. The variable domain in full, completed from reference TRBV19 and TRBJ1-2, reads DGGITQSPKYLFRKEGQNVTLSCEQNLNHDAMYWYRQDPGQGLRLIYYSQIVNDFQKGDIAEGYSVSREKKESFPLTVTSAQKNPTAFYLCASRQGTGTNYGYTFGSGTRLTVV.